This T cell receptor (beta chain) derives from a study of identical twins. Template switching added a universal primer site; cDNA carried unique molecular identifiers. TCRdb analysed the 5' RACE reads with MiXCR anew, one entry per CDR3 protein. The sample has 410,000 or so distinct CDR3 sequences; about 18% are singletons. Overall study results and limits: These conclusions were based on statistical analysis (cross-sectional, not following the same donors). It was out-of-frame TCR alpha sharing in monozygotic twins that models underestimated.

With respect to this clonotype: What it binds is unknown.

Healthy Caucasians, and only they, were the donors. This clonotype originated in a man in his fifties in good health. Sequenced input: naive T cells sorted from blood.

This CDR3 is CASSRDLKGTQYF. The CDR3 DNA is TGTGCCAGCAGTCGGGACTTAAAGGGTACGCAGTATTTT. This rearrangement joins TRBV12-3 or TRBV12-4 to TRBJ2-3, with a possible D match to TRBD2 (6 bases). The CDR3 has 13 residues. With 5 bases removed from V and 8 bases from J, the gap between germline ends came to 14 bases.